Given below is one TCR beta chain in context. Its antigen remains unidentified. The entry originates in a study of cytomegalovirus exposure and HLA in healthy donors. Study results and caveats: Researchers reported in a later analysis that a missense DCLRE1C variant was tied to TCR beta V- and J-gene trimming. Highly shared sequence variants in one cluster were likely a sequencing artifact. As a later analysis revealed, most CMV-associated TCR beta chains appeared HLA-restricted.

The PCR ran on 60 Vbeta and 13 Jbeta primers. This table comes from immunoSEQ multiplex PCR, and its TCRdb copy is limited to in-frame clones, with some not included. This table holds under 200,000 clones, roughly 76% found once. This CDR3 is 16 amino acids long. V lost 6 bases, J lost 2 bases, and 16 bases lay in between. Germline V lookup: CDR1 SEHNR, CDR2 FQNEAQ (reference sequence). This TCR derives from a woman between 50 and 59 years old in good health and CMV-seronegative. The rearrangement uses TRBV7-9 and TRBJ1-4; unclear D gene. Material for sequencing was PBMCs. CDR3 sequence (DNA): TGTGCCAGCAGGCCTCACACGAGAGGGACTAATGAAAAACTGTTTTTT. This encodes CASRPHTRGTNEKLFF.